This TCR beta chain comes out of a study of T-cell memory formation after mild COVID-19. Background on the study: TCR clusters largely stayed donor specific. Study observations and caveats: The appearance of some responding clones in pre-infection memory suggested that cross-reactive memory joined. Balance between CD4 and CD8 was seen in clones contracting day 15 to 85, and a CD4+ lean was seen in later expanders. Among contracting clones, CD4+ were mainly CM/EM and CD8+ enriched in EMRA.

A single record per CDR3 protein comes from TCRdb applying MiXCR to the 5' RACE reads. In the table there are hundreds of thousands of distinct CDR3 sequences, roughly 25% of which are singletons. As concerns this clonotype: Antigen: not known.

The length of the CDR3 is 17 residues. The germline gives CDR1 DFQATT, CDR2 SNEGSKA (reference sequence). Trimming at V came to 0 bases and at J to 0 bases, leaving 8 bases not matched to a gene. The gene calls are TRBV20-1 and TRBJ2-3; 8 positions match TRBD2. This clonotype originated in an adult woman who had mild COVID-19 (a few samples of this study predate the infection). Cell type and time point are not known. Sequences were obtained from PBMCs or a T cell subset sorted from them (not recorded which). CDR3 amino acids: CSARDPRERGSTDTQYF. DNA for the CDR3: TGCAGTGCTAGAGACCCCCGCGAGCGGGGGAGCACAGATACGCAGTATTTT.